A single sample is the source of the 4 T cell receptor beta chains below, sequenced in a study of blood T cells in healthy people across ages (dated by TCRdb to 2014 to 2015). Library creation used 5' RACE. TCRdb names Illumina HiSeq 2500 as the instrument used. A second 7 to 11 cycle PCR used a sample-barcoded 5' primer and a J-beta primer mix. The public sequencing data were trimmed at Q25 with fastp and processed into clonotypes with MiXCR by TCRdb, which kept only in-frame beta chains. Rows are unified per CDR3 protein, each entry keeping the most common DNA and genes. For this sample there are roughly 1.4 million distinct CDR3 sequences; approximately 60% appear just once. The top ten constitute roughly 6.3% of the sample. The sequenced sample consisted of blood. These receptors came from a man between 18 and 29 years old in good health.

The genes are TRBV6-6 and TRBJ1-2; 9 bases are a match to TRBD1. V shed 2 bases, J shed 7 bases, and the junction held 8 bases outside the gene matches. The CDR3 runs 15 residues. Germline V CDR1 and CDR2: MNHNY, SVGAGI (reference sequence). CDR3 sequence: CASSYTPDRGGGYTF. CDR3 bases: TGTGCCAGCAGTTACACCCCGGACAGGGGTGGTGGCTACACCTTC.

This chain connects TRBV18 to TRBJ2-3; 8 bases map to TRBD1. The CDR3 consists of 15 residues. V dropped 5 bases and J dropped 5; count of bases not matched to a gene: 9. Germline CDR1 reads KGHSH; CDR2 reads LQKENI. The DNA of the CDR3 is TGTGCCAGCTCAGACGGACAGGGTCTGGTAGATACGCAGTATTTT. Protein: CASSDGQGLVDTQYF. Using reference TRBV18 and TRBJ2-3 for the parts outside the CDR3, the full variable domain is NAGVMQNPRHLVRRRGQEARLRCSPMKGHSHVYWYRQLPEEGLKFMVYLQKENIIDESGMPKERFSAEFPKEGPSILRIQQVVRGDSAAYFCASSDGQGLVDTQYFGPGTRLTVL.

This clonotype was seen more than once but under ten times. In DNA form, the CDR3 reads TGTGCCAGCAGCATTTTTGGGGGGACCTACGAGCAGTACTTC. Protein sequence: CASSIFGGTYEQYF. V usage is TRBV6-5 and J usage is TRBJ2-7; possible D gene TRBD2, 6 bases. The CDR3 length is 14 residues. Germline V gene lookup returns CDR1 MNHEY and CDR2 SVGAGI. Trimming shortened V by 6 bases and J by 2 bases, and 14 bases separated the two germline ends.

This clonotype was seen only once. The gene calls are TRBV27 and TRBJ2-3, with 7 nucleotides matching TRBD1. The junction had 8 bases not matched to a gene; V was cut back by 6 bases and J by 2 bases. The CDR3 runs to 15 residues. Per germline, CDR1 MNHEY and CDR2 SMNVEV (reference sequence). Here the CDR3 DNA reads TGTGCCAGCAGAACAGGGGTGGGGATCACAGATACGCAGTATTTT. This translates into CASRTGVGITDTQYF.